What follows are 4 T cell receptor beta chains derived from one specimen sequenced in a study of CD8 T cells in ankylosing spondylitis. General study findings and limits: Characteristic, it appeared, of ankylosing spondylitis blood was a TCR beta motif of about eight highly homologous variants.

These receptors lack a known antigen. TCRdb re-called the 5' RACE reads through MiXCR, storing one row per CDR3 protein. Of around 770,000 distinct CDR3 sequences listed, around 20% were seen once; the top ten hold under 20%. Sequenced input: blood, either unsorted or a sorted T cell fraction (not recorded which). These receptors were taken from a male donor with ankylosing spondylitis.

The chain uses TRBV20-1 and TRBJ1-1, with 7 bases matching TRBD1. The CDR3 runs to 16 residues. With 3 bases clipped from V and 4 bases from J, the junction kept 14 bases outside the gene matches. Germline CDR1 reads DFQATT; CDR2 reads SNEGSKA (reference sequence). The CDR3 region is CSARGVRGPGGTEAFF. The CDR3 coding sequence is TGCAGTGCTAGGGGCGTGAGGGGGCCCGGCGGCACTGAAGCTTTCTTT.

The chain couples TRBV11-2 to TRBJ2-7; D not resolved. In germline, CDR1 is SGHAT, CDR2 FQNNGV. The CDR3 runs to 13 residues. V was cut by 2 bases and J by 3 bases, with 8 bases left in between. In nucleotides, the CDR3 is TGTGCCAGCAGCTTACAGACGATCTACGAGCAGTACTTC. Amino acid sequence: CASSLQTIYEQYF.

This clonotype was seen more than once but under ten times. The genes are TRBV27 and TRBJ2-1; TRBD2 aligns across 12 bases. This CDR3 spans 17 amino acids. After removal of 5 bases from V and 3 bases from J, the junction contained 8 bases not matched to a gene. Germline V gene lookup returns CDR1 MNHEY and CDR2 SMNVEV (reference sequence). CDR3 residues: CASSPLAGGARYNEQFF. The CDR3 region has the DNA TGTGCCAGCAGTCCCCTAGCGGGAGGGGCTCGCTACAATGAGCAGTTCTTC.

The chain employs TRBV30 and TRBJ2-5; D ambiguous. V was cut by 2 bases and J by 3 bases, with 16 bases left in between. CDR1 is GTSNPN, CDR2 SVGIG, per germline (reference sequence). The CDR3 is 15 residues long. CDR3 DNA: TGTGCCTGGAGTCGAGCTTTGGGTTTTAAAGAGACCCAGTACTTC. As protein: CAWSRALGFKETQYF.